This TCR beta chain was sequenced for a study of blood T cell repertoires in COVID-19 (dated by TCRdb to 2018 to 2020). Regarding the study in general: Samples covering the acute and convalescent phases of COVID-19 were provided by collaborators in the United States, Italy and Spain. Subjects who had been exposed to COVID-19, were actively infected with it, or had recovered from it provided the deeply sampled blood TCRbeta repertoires that made up the dataset. A freely available public database, intended as a resource for researchers studying the immune response to SARS-CoV-2, is where the repertoires were released. The sample metadata nearly always contained a de-identified subject ID, COVID-19 status, age in years and sex. Samples came from the ongoing ImmuneRACE study (first 160 participants) plus 1,254 subjects from 6 global collaborators. The material from the prospective study consisted of cDNA or gDNA derived from T cells, B-cell-depleted T cells, or PBMCs. Where HLA class I and class II types were available, the types were taken from metadata supplied by the sample provider, not from assay-based typing. What the study reported, not specific to this receptor: The quantity of clinical and demographic metadata differed by source and by participant and was supplied without curation.

Concerning this clone: Its antigen is currently not known. No base qualities exist here, and no much larger clone lies one base off it.

TCRbeta CDR3 regions were amplified from genomic DNA using the immunoSEQ Assay, a bias-controlled multiplex PCR. Per the source publication's procedure: Nucleated cell counts per sample were estimated from amplification of reference gene primers within the assay. To quantify the absolute abundance of each unique TCRbeta CDR3 rearrangement, sequence reads were collapsed and filtered. For each sample, productive Simpson clonality was calculated by taking the square root of Simpson's diversity index across productive rearrangements. This immuneACCESS table, as held by TCRdb, lists in-frame sequences with V and J called but not all clones. Of the missing ones, under half trace to an unresolved V gene in checked studies; the others have no known cause. The DNA gave D and trimming, while V, J and clone size come from that table. The sample table lists fewer than 80,000 clones, 86% of them with a count of one. The ten largest clones add up to 2% of the sample.

Collaborating institutions collected whole blood in K2EDTA tubes following their own protocols. For TCRbeta analysis, collaborator samples were shipped as frozen whole blood, as isolated PBMCs, or as DNA extracted from either sample type. Relative to germline, V is missing 3 bases and J is missing 9 bases, with 8 bases of the junction outside any gene match. The CDR3 goes from the cysteine to the phenylalanine over 14 residues. Only CDR3 DNA remains: 42 bases, in frame from the first base. CDR1 SGHAT and CDR2 FQNNGV were looked up in the germline V gene. This receptor chain uses TRBV11-2 and TRBJ2-5; 9 central bases correspond to TRBD1. The sample taken for sequencing was peripheral blood. The clonotype was recovered from a man aged 25-45 years with acute or convalescent COVID-19. At the DNA level, the sequence is TGTGCCAGCAGCTTTGAGGGACAGGGTAGCGCCCAGTACTTC. It is translated as CASSFEGQGSAQYF.